These T cell receptor beta chains were read from a single sample in a study of cytomegalovirus exposure and HLA in healthy donors. Only in-frame clones appear in the TCRdb table, and some are missing; sequencing was by immunoSEQ multiplex PCR. The sample holds under 70,000 clones, about nine tenths seen once. Specimen: PBMCs. The receptors here all came from a woman aged 25 to 39 in good health and CMV-seronegative. The CDR3 runs from the conserved cysteine through the conserved F or W. The order of the fields is J gene, clone size, D gene, CDR3 length, V gene, CDR3 protein, CDR3 DNA. D genes are given only for firm matches. Part of the rows lack a size; the others show once, few, many or a class for expanded clones.

j_gene: TRBJ1-5; abundance: NA; d_gene: NA; len: 17; v_gene: TRBV4-2; CDR3aa: CASSQEPVLNSNQPQHF; CDR3nt: TGTGCCAGCAGCCAAGAGCCTGTACTTAATAGCAATCAGCCCCAGCATTTT
j_gene: TRBJ2-1; abundance: NA; d_gene: TRBD2; len: 16; v_gene: TRBV28; CDR3aa: CASSPLPSGSYNEQFF; CDR3nt: TGTGCCAGCAGTCCCCTCCCTAGCGGGTCCTACAATGAGCAGTTCTTC
j_gene: TRBJ1-4; abundance: NA; d_gene: TRBD1; len: 14; v_gene: TRBV5-8; CDR3aa: CASSKGQLPEKLFF; CDR3nt: TGTGCCAGCAGCAAGGGACAGCTACCTGAAAAACTGTTTTTT
j_gene: TRBJ2-7; abundance: NA; d_gene: TRBD1; len: 13; v_gene: TRBV6-5; CDR3aa: CASGKTGEYEQYF; CDR3nt: TGTGCCAGCGGCAAGACAGGGGAATACGAGCAGTACTTC
j_gene: TRBJ1-4; abundance: NA; d_gene: NA; len: 15; v_gene: TRBV7-9; CDR3aa: CASVSNAGRPGELFF; CDR3nt: TGTGCCAGCGTCAGTAATGCCGGCCGGCCCGGGGAACTGTTTTTT
j_gene: TRBJ2-1; abundance: NA; d_gene: NA; len: 16; v_gene: TRBV21-1; CDR3aa: CASSRPGASASNEQFF; CDR3nt: TGTGCCAGCAGCCGCCCCGGGGCTAGCGCGTCCAATGAGCAGTTCTTC
j_gene: TRBJ2-5; abundance: NA; d_gene: NA; len: 13; v_gene: TRBV7-2; CDR3aa: CASSFSRQETQYF; CDR3nt: TGTGCCAGCAGCTTTTCCAGACAAGAGACCCAGTACTTC
j_gene: TRBJ2-7; abundance: NA; d_gene: NA; len: 17; v_gene: TRBV21-1; CDR3aa: CASSKGQMTGRAYEQYF; CDR3nt: TGTGCCAGCAGCAAAGGGCAAATGACAGGTCGGGCCTACGAGCAGTACTTC
j_gene: TRBJ2-7; abundance: NA; d_gene: NA; len: 14; v_gene: TRBV4-1; CDR3aa: CASSRDSTTYEQYF; CDR3nt: TGCGCCAGCAGCCGAGATTCGACAACCTACGAGCAGTACTTC
j_gene: TRBJ1-1; abundance: once; d_gene: TRBD1; len: 14; v_gene: TRBV11-1; CDR3aa: CASSLRTGDPEAFF; CDR3nt: TGTGCCAGCAGCTTACGGACAGGGGACCCTGAAGCTTTCTTT
j_gene: TRBJ2-1; abundance: NA; d_gene: TRBD2; len: 18; v_gene: TRBV27; CDR3aa: CASSHAVTSGGGYNEQFF; CDR3nt: TGTGCCAGCAGCCACGCCGTGACTAGCGGGGGGGGCTACAATGAGCAGTTCTTC
j_gene: TRBJ1-4; abundance: NA; d_gene: NA; len: 18; v_gene: TRBV10-1; CDR3aa: CASLSREAFGSANEKLFF; CDR3nt: TGCGCCAGCCTCAGTAGAGAGGCGTTTGGCTCGGCTAATGAAAAACTGTTTTTT
j_gene: TRBJ2-1; abundance: NA; d_gene: TRBD2; len: 16; v_gene: TRBV9; CDR3aa: CASSGASGPKLNEQFF; CDR3nt: TGTGCCAGCAGCGGAGCTAGCGGCCCTAAGCTAAATGAGCAGTTCTTC